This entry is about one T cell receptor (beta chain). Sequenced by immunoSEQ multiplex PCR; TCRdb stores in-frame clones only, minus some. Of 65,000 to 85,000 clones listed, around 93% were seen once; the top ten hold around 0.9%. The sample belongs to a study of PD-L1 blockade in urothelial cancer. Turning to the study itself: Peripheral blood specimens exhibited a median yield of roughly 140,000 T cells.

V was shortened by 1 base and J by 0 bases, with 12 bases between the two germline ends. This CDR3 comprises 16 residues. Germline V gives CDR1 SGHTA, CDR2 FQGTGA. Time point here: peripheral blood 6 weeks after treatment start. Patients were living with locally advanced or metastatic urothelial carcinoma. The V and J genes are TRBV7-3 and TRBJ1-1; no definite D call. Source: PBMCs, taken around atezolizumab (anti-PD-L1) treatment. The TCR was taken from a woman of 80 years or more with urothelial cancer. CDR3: CASSLMSRAVNTEAFF. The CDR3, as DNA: TGTGCCAGCAGCTTAATGAGTAGAGCCGTGAACACTGAAGCTTTCTTT.